This TCR beta chain was recorded in a study of early T cells in non-severe SARS-CoV-2 infection. Study-level findings and limits: VDJdb matching favored anti-spike CD8 responses, missing private and CD4 specificities.

CDR1 and CDR2 from the germline V gene are LNHNV and YYDKDF (reference sequence). The CDR3 length is 14 residues. V trimming: 7 bases; J trimming: 5 bases; junction bases outside the gene matches: 7. From the 5' RACE reads, TCRdb called clonotypes with MiXCR, one entry per CDR3 protein. Altogether roughly 80,000 distinct CDR3 sequences are present, about 11% being singletons, with the ten largest covering 12%. This clonotype showed up many times. The antigen remains undetermined. J is TRBJ2-1 and V is TRBV15; 8 bases are a match to TRBD1. Sample: whole blood, taken at baseline. This sequence was found in an adult who was a healthcare worker with PCR-confirmed SARS-CoV-2 infection or an uninfected control (not recorded which). The CDR3 nucleotides read TGTGCCACCAAAAACCAGGGGGCAGACAATGAGCAGTTCTTC. Protein product: CATKNQGADNEQFF.